The sequence of this T cell receptor (beta chain) was determined in a study of blood T cell repertoires in COVID-19. Overall study context: Collection of acute and convalescent COVID-19 samples took place in the United States, Italy and Spain.

The CDR3 runs 15 residues. V was pared by 0 bases and J by 5 bases, with 7 bases of the junction left unmatched. Looked up from germline, CDR1 is SGHRS and CDR2 is YFSETQ. Participants reported their clinical history, and cohort assignment relied on those reports. In the 2 weeks before study entry, exposed participants met a COVID-19 case, which was PCR-confirmed or clinician-diagnosed. Original processing notes: It was from reference gene primer amplification that nucleated cell counts were estimated. Sequencing used immunoSEQ multiplex PCR; TCRdb keeps in-frame clones, though not all of them. D and trimming come from the DNA, and the V and J calls and clone size come from that table. The sample holds a few hundred thousand clones, 90% to 95% seen once.

The TCR sequence derives from a woman in her thirties or forties who had been exposed to COVID-19. The sequencing input was PBMCs or T cells enriched from blood (not recorded which). V usage is TRBV5-1 and J usage is TRBJ1-2; 7 nucleotides line up with TRBD1. The CDR3 DNA reads as TGCGCCAGCAGCTTGGGAATGACAGGGCCGTATGGCTACACCTTC. Protein: CASSLGMTGPYGYTF.